The 8 T cell receptor beta chains given below trace back to one sample, sequenced in a study of identical twins. One entry per CDR3 protein, called by TCRdb with MiXCR from the 5' RACE reads. The repertoire has around 300,000 distinct CDR3 sequences, 8% to 9% of them found once; the top ten carry roughly 2%. These data were likewise used in another study, on yellow fever vaccine responses in identical twins.

The sequenced material came from memory (CD45RO+) T cells sorted from blood. All receptors derive from a woman between 18 and 30 years old in good health.

This clonotype was detected a few times. This chain connects TRBV12-3 or TRBV12-4 to TRBJ2-5; unclear D gene. V was trimmed by 6 bases and J by 1 base, leaving 9 bases between them. There are 13 residues in the CDR3. The CDR3: CASRLYRQETQYF. The CDR3 nucleotides read TGTGCCAGCAGACTCTACCGCCAAGAGACCCAGTACTTC.

This chain joins TRBV11-1 and TRBJ2-1; 12 positions agree with TRBD2. This CDR3 spans 18 amino acids. With 5 bases clipped from V and 1 base from J, the junction kept 9 bases outside the gene matches. Germline assignment: CDR1 SGHAT and CDR2 FQDESV (reference sequence). CDR3 amino acids: CASSRKPGLAGSYNEQFF. In DNA form, the CDR3 reads TGTGCCAGCAGCAGAAAACCGGGACTAGCGGGTTCCTACAATGAGCAGTTCTTC.

The chain has TRBV11-1 and TRBJ2-1; TRBD2 agrees at 7 bases. From germline, CDR1 is SGHAT and CDR2 FQDESV (reference sequence). The CDR3 extends over 15 amino acids. The junction had 8 bases not matched to a gene; V was cut back by 7 bases and J by 2 bases. CDR3 sequence: CASTPAGLAYNEQFF. The CDR3 coding sequence is TGTGCCAGCACCCCCGCCGGACTAGCCTACAATGAGCAGTTCTTC.

This clonotype was detected a few times. The V call is TRBV15, the J call TRBJ1-4; D is unresolved. CDR1 LNHNV and CDR2 YYDKDF come from the germline V gene (reference sequence). The CDR3 extends over 16 amino acids. Deletions cut 0 bases from V and 4 bases from J, with 12 bases between. The DNA of the CDR3 is TGTGCCACCAGCAGAGATCGAGGGCGCGGTAATGAAAAACTGTTTTTT. This codes for CATSRDRGRGNEKLFF.

This clonotype came up a few times. Here the CDR3 DNA reads TGTGCCAGCAGCTTAGCGGTTAGCGGGAGAGGCGCCTACGAGCAGTACTTC. This codes for CASSLAVSGRGAYEQYF. The chain joins TRBV7-2 to TRBJ2-7; 9 nucleotides line up with TRBD2. The CDR3 runs 17 residues. The V segment lost 0 bases and the J segment 2 bases; nucleotides outside the gene matches: 8. Germline values: CDR1 SGHTA, CDR2 FQGNSA.

The V and J genes are TRBV7-6 and TRBJ2-1; perhaps TRBD2 as D (6 bases). The CDR3 loop spans 13 amino acids. The V end was cut by 5 bases, the J end by 4 bases, with 9 bases between. The V gene's germline CDR1 is SGHVS and CDR2 FNYEAQ. CDR3 in amino acids: CASSNSGYNEQFF. CDR3 coding DNA: TGTGCCAGCAGCAATAGCGGATACAATGAGCAGTTCTTC.

This clonotype was counted many times. The rearrangement links TRBV5-1 to TRBJ1-1; possible D gene TRBD1, 6 bases. The germline V gene encodes CDR1 SGHRS and CDR2 YFSETQ. V was cut by 2 bases and J by 3 bases, with 11 bases left in between. The CDR3 totals 14 residues. The CDR3 DNA sequence: TGCGCCAGCAGCTTCCAGGGGAGTGACACTGAAGCTTTCTTT. It translates to CASSFQGSDTEAFF.

This clonotype has a handful of counts. The genes are TRBV29-1 and TRBJ2-1; D unresolved. Trimming removed 5 bases at V and 0 bases at J, with 8 bases between. The CDR3 totals 13 residues. Germline CDR1 reads SQVTM; CDR2 reads ANQGSEA. CDR3 in amino acids: CSVHPRSYNEQFF. The CDR3 nucleotides read TGCAGCGTTCATCCCCGCTCCTACAATGAGCAGTTCTTC.